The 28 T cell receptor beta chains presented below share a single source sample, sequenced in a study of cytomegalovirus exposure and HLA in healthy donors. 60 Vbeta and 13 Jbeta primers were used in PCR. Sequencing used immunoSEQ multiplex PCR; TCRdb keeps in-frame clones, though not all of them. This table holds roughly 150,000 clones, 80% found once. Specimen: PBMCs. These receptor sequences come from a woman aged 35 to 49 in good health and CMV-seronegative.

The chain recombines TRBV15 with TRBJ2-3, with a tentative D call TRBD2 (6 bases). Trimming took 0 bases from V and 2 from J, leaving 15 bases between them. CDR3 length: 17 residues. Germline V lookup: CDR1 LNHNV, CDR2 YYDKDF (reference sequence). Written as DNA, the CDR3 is TGTGCCACCAGCAGAGATCATAGCGCGGGATACACAGATACGCAGTATTTT. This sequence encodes CATSRDHSAGYTDTQYF.

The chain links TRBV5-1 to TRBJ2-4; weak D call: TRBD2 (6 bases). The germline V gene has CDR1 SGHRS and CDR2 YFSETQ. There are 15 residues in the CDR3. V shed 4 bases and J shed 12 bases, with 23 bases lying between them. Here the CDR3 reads CASSLGPRGGGSQYF. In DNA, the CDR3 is TGCGCCAGCAGCCTGGGACCCCGGGGAGGCGGCAGTCAGTACTTC.

The CDR3 coding sequence is TGTGCCAGCAGTTGGCCGTACTTC. Translating gives CASSWPYF. The chain combines TRBV28 with TRBJ2-7; D gene uncertain. The germline V gene encodes CDR1 MDHEN and CDR2 SYDVKM. This CDR3 is built from 8 residues. Trimming shortened V by 4 bases and J by 12 bases, and 4 bases separated the two germline ends.

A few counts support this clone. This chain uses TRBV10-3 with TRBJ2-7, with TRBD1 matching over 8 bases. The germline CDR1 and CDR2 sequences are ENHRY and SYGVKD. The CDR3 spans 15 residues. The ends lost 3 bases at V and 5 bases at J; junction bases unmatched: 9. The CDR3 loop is CAISDRRQGSDEQYF. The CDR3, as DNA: TGTGCCATCAGTGATCGGAGACAGGGGTCGGACGAGCAGTACTTC.

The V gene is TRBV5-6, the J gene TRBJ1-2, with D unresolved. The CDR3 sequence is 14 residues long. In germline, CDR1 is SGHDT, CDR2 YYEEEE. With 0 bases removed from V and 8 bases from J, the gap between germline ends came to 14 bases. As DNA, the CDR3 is TGTGCCAGCAGCTTGGTTGCGCAATTAGAGGGCTACACCTTC. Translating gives CASSLVAQLEGYTF.

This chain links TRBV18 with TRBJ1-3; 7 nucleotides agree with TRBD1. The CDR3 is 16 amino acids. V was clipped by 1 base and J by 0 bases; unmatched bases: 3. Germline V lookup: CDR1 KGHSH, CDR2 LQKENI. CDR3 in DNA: TGTGCCAGCTCACCACGGGGACAGAGCTCTGGAAACACCATATATTTT. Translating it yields CASSPRGQSSGNTIYF.

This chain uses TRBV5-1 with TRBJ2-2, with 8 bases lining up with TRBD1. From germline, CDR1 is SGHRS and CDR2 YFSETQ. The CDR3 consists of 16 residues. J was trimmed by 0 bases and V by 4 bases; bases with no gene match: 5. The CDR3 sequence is CASSSRQGTNTGELFF. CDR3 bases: TGCGCCAGCAGCAGCAGACAGGGGACGAACACCGGGGAGCTGTTTTTT.

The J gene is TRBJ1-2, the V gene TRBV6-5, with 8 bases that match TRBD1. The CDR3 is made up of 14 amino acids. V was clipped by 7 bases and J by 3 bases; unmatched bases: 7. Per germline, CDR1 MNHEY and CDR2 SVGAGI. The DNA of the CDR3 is TGTGCCAGCAAAAACGGACAGGGCGACTATGGCTACACCTTC. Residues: CASKNGQGDYGYTF.

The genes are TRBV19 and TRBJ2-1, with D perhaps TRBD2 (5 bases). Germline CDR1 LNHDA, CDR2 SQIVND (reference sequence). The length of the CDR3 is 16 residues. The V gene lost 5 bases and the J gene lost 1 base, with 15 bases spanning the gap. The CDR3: CASSLKRGRSYNEQFF. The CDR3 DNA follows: TGTGCCAGTAGTCTGAAGCGCGGGCGGTCCTACAATGAGCAGTTCTTC.

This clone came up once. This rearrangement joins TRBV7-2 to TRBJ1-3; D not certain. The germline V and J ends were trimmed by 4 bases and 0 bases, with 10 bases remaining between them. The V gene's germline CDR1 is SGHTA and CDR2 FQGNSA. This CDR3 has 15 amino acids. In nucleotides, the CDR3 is TGTGCCAGCAGCTCCCGACTGAGCTCTGGAAACACCATATATTTT. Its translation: CASSSRLSSGNTIYF.

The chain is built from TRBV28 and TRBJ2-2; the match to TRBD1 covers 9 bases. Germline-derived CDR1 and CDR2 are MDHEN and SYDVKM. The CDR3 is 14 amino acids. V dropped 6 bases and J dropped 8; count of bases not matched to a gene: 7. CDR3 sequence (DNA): TGTGCCAGCAGATCAACAGGGGGCGGGGGGGAGCTGTTTTTT. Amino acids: CASRSTGGGGELFF.

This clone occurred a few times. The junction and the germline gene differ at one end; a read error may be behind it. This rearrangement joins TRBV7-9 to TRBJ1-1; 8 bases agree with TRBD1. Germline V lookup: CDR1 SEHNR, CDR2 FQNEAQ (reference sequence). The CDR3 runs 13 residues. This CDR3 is CSSHSGGRTEAFF. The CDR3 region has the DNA TGTTCCAGCCACTCAGGGGGCCGAACTGAAGCTTTCTTT.

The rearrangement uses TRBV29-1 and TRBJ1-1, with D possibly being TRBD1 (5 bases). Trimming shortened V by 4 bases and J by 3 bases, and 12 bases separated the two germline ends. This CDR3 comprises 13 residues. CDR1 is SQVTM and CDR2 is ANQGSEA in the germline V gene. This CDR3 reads CSVAMGPDTEAFF. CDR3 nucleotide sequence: TGCAGCGTTGCCATGGGGCCCGACACTGAAGCTTTCTTT.

CDR3 DNA: TGTGCCAGCAGCCGCGGGGGGCCCCCCTACGAGCAGTACTTC. It translates to CASSRGGPPYEQYF. This chain uses TRBV2 with TRBJ2-7, with TRBD2 matching over 8 bases. The V gene's germline CDR1 is SNHLY and CDR2 FYNNEI. The V and J ends lost 6 bases and 2 bases, in that order; junction bases with no gene match: 6. The CDR3 is 14 amino acids.

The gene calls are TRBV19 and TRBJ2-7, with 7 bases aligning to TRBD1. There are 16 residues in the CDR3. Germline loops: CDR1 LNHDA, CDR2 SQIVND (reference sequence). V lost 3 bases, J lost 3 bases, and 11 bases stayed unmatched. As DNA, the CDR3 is TGTGCCAGTAGTATCCGTCCTGGACAGGCTGACTACGAGCAGTACTTC. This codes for CASSIRPGQADYEQYF. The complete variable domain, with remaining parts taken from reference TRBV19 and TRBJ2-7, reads DGGITQSPKYLFRKEGQNVTLSCEQNLNHDAMYWYRQDPGQGLRLIYYSQIVNDFQKGDIAEGYSVSREKKESFPLTVTSAQKNPTAFYLCASSIRPGQADYEQYFGPGTRLTVT.

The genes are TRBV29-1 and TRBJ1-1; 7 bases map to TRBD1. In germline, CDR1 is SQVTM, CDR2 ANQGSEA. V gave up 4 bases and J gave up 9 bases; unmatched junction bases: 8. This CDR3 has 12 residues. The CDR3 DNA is TGCAGCGTTGGTTTTGGGACAGTCAAAGCTTTCTTT. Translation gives CSVGFGTVKAFF.

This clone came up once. For the CDR3, the DNA is TGTGCCAGCAGCCCAGGGGAGGGGATTAGCACAGATACGCAGTATTTT. Its protein product is CASSPGEGISTDTQYF. The rearrangement joins TRBV7-2 to TRBJ2-3; maybe TRBD2 (7 bases). This CDR3 is 16 amino acids long. Trimming left V 5 bases short and J 0 bases short, with 15 bases between. Germline lookup yields CDR1 SGHTA and CDR2 FQGNSA.

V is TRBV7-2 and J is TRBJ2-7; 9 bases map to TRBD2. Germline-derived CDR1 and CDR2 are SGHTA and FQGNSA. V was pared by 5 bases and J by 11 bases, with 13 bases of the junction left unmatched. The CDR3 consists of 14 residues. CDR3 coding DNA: TGTGCCAGCAGCCCAGGGACTAGCCATTCTTTAAAGTACTTC. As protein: CASSPGTSHSLKYF.

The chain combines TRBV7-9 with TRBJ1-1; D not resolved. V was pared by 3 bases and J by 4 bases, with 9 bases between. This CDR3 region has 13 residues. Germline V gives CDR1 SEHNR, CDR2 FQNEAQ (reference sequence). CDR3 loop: CASSFLQSTEAFF. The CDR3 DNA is TGTGCCAGCAGCTTCCTACAGAGCACTGAAGCTTTCTTT.

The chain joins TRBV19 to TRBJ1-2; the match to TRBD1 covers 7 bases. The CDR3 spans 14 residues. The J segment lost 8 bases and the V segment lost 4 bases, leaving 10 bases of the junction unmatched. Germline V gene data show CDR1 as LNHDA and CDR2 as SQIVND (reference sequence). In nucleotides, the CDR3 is TGTGCCAGTAGTAGCACAGGGGAAGTAGGGGGCTACACCTTC. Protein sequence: CASSSTGEVGGYTF.

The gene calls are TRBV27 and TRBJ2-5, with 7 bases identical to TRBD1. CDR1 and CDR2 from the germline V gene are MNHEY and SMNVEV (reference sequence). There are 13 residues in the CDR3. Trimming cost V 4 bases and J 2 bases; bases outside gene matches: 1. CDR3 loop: CASSWGQQETQYF. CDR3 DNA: TGTGCCAGCAGTTGGGGACAGCAAGAGACCCAGTACTTC.

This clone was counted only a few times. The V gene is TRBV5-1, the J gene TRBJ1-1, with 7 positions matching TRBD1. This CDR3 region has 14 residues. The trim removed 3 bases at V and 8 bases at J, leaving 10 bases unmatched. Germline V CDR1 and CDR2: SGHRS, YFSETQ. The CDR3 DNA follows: TGCGCCAGCAGCTCCAAACAGGGGACCGCCGAAGCTTTCTTT. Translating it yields CASSSKQGTAEAFF.

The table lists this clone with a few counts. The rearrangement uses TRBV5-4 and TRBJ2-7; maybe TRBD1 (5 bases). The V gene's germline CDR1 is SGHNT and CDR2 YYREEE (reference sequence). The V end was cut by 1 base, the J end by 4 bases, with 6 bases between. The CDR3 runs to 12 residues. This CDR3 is CASSLQGYEQYF. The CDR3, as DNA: TGTGCCAGCAGCTTGCAGGGTTACGAGCAGTACTTC.

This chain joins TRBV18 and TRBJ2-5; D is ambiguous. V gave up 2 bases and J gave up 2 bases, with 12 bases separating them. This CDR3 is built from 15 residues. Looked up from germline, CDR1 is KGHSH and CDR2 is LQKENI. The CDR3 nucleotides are TGTGCCAGCTCACCAGGTTTTGGAGTGCAAGAGACCCAGTACTTC. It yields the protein CASSPGFGVQETQYF.

In DNA, the CDR3 is TGTGCCAGCAGCTTCTACGAGGGGGTCGACTATGGCTACACCTTC. Its protein product is CASSFYEGVDYGYTF. The rearrangement links TRBV5-6 to TRBJ1-2, with D tentatively TRBD1 (6 bases). The CDR3 loop spans 15 amino acids. Germline V lookup: CDR1 SGHDT, CDR2 YYEEEE. The V gene lost 2 bases and the J gene lost 3 bases, with 14 bases spanning the gap.

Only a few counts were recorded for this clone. The CDR3 sequence: CASSFFNRQGNSPLHF. DNA of the CDR3: TGTGCCAGCAGTTTCTTCAACCGACAGGGGAATTCACCCCTCCACTTT. This chain links TRBV6-6 with TRBJ1-6; 8 bases line up with TRBD1. Germline V gene data show CDR1 as MNHNY and CDR2 as SVGAGI (reference sequence). The CDR3 runs to 16 residues. V shed 4 bases and J 7 bases; nucleotides not matched to a gene: 9.

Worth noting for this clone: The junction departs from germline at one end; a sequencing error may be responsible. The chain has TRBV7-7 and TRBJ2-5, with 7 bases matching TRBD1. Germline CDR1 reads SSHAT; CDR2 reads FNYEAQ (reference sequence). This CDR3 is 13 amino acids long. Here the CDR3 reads CASSLGQKETQYF. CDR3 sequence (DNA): TGTGCTAGCAGCCTGGGACAGAAAGAGACCCAGTACTTC.

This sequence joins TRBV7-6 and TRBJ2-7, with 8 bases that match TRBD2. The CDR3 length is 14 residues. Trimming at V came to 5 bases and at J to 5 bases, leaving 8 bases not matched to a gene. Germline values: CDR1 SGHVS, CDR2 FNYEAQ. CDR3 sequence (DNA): TGTGCCAGCAGCCGCCGCGGGGGGCGGGACGAGCAGTACTTC. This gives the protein CASSRRGGRDEQYF.